This T cell receptor (beta chain) was sequenced for a study of CD4 T cells in relation to SARS-CoV-2 and coronaviruses (dated by TCRdb to the early 2020s). The study in broad terms: Shared crossreactive spike epitopes were mapped to their HLA restriction using patient-derived lymphoblastoid cell lines. For other donors in the study, expansion assays were sequenced with a different, Illumina-based TCR-beta assay. Memory CD4+ T cell crossreactivity between SARS-CoV-2 and common cold coronavirus spike proteins was assessed at the TCR clonotype level in the study. Samples from a few pre-COVID donors and the naive versus memory experiments were sequenced with the Adaptive Biotechnologies TCR-sequencing kit; other data were Illumina-based.

Relative to germline, V is 0 bases shorter and J is 0 bases shorter, with 13 bases between their ends. The CDR3 sequence holds 17 residues, the cysteine and phenylalanine included. Left in the record is the CDR3 DNA by itself, 51 bases read in frame from the first base. The germline V gene provides CDR1 SGHTS and CDR2 YDEGEE. Deep-resolution immunoSEQ TCR-beta sequencing was performed on DNA from uncultured naive and memory CD4+ T cells. In the source study's methods: Preprocessing removed nonproductive sequences and CDR3s not starting with C, not ending with F or W, or shorter than 7 amino acids. Cultured and uncultured naive and memory CD4+ repertoires were searched for previously identified spike- and CEF-reactive CDR3s. CDR3 homology was quantified as pairwise Levenshtein distance, calculated with the stringdist R package after three terminal residues were trimmed from each end. Sourced from immuneACCESS, this table was stored by TCRdb with only in-frame sequences that have V and J called. A share of the clones is absent; for the studies checked, an unresolved V gene accounts for under half, and the remainder has no known explanation. That table furnishes V, J and clone size, whereas the DNA furnished D and trimming. The sample profile shows about 59,000 clones; 80% to 90% of them were found once. 1.1% to 1.5% of the sample rests with the top ten.

The paper's findings and limits, for the study overall: The study was constrained by small numbers of patients and of tested TCRs. Sequencing naive versus memory cells indicated that the assay picks up memory recall responses, not primary responses primed during culture. Memory CD4+ clonotypes crossrecognizing SARS-CoV-2 and at least one common cold coronavirus spike were found in roughly 59% of donors. Since the crossreactivity analysis centred on spike protein, crossreactivity against other viral proteins was not assessed. Pre-pandemic and post-infection samples were not both contributed by any donor, so tracing of the source of pre-existing responses was limited. Compared with monoreactive clones, crossreactive clones had significantly weaker SARS-CoV-2-driven expansion, a result consistent with antigenic imprinting.

CD4+ T cells from unexposed donors were collected before the COVID-19 pandemic (2011-2018). Naive and memory CD4+ T cells were separated from cryopreserved PBMCs through CD4 enrichment, which was followed by EasySep naive CD4+ T cell enrichment. Leukapheresis product for the unexposed donors was purchased commercially. Ficoll-Paque PLUS gradient centrifugation was used to isolate PBMCs from either whole blood or leukapheresis product. The PBMCs went either fresh into the expansion assay or into cryopreservation at -140 degrees C. The QIAamp Micro DNA Kit was used to extract genomic DNA from the CD4+ T cells. A remark on this clone: Its antigen specificity is not known. Base quality data are lacking; no much larger clone is found one base away.

This clonotype was sampled from a human donor in good health. The sample comprised memory CD4+ T cells from PBMCs. What the cell subset or site label conveys for this sample: memory (non-naive) CD4+ T cells. The chain employs TRBV5-8 and TRBJ1-5; the D segment cannot be called with confidence. The CDR3 protein: CASSLGAGRISNQPQHF. The DNA sequence is TGTGCCAGCAGCTTGGGTGCGGGTCGGATTAGCAATCAGCCCCAGCATTTT.